This TCR beta chain was retrieved from a study of blood T cell repertoires in COVID-19. Per the original data handling: Reference gene primer amplification yielded estimated nucleated cell counts. Some clones are missing from TCRdb's copy, which holds only in-frame ones; the method was immunoSEQ multiplex PCR. The DNA was the basis for D and trimming; V, J and clone size are from that table. There are 180,000 or so clones in the sample; around four fifths occur only once, and under 4.5% lies in the top ten. Recruitment covered roughly 24 US areas and drew participants whose ages spanned about 18 to 90 years. Trimming took 3 bases from V and 5 from J, leaving 13 bases between them. The CDR3 is 15 residues long. Looked up from germline, CDR1 is LGHNA and CDR2 is YSLEER.

This sequence originates from a woman between 45 and 60 years old who had recovered from COVID-19. Source material: PBMCs or T cells enriched from blood (not recorded which). The V call is TRBV4-3, the J call TRBJ2-2, with a possible D match to TRBD2 (5 bases). The CDR3 spells CASSHSPTGTGELFF. The CDR3 region has the DNA TGCGCCAGCAGCCATTCCCCCACGGGGACCGGGGAGCTGTTTTTT.